This T cell receptor (beta chain) originates from a study of cytomegalovirus exposure and HLA in healthy donors. The CDR3 contains 12 residues. The germline gives CDR1 LGHNT, CDR2 FRNRAP. Trimming shortened V by 0 bases and J by 9 bases, and 9 bases separated the two germline ends. Study-level findings and limits: The classifier reportedly diagnosed cytomegalovirus status with high specificity and sensitivity.

13 Jbeta primers and 60 Vbeta primers were used for the PCR. The protocol was immunoSEQ multiplex PCR, while the TCRdb copy is restricted to in-frame clones and leaves out a portion. The sample carries 150,000 to 250,000 clones, less than 85% recorded once. A note on this clone: Its antigen remains unidentified.

Sequencing was carried out using PBMCs. This chain joins TRBV12-5 and TRBJ2-7; D is uncertain. The origin of this receptor is a girl aged 10-17 years in good health and CMV-seropositive. CDR3 coding DNA: TGTGCTAGTGGTTTGGTACACCCCCCGCAGTACTTC. It specifies CASGLVHPPQYF.